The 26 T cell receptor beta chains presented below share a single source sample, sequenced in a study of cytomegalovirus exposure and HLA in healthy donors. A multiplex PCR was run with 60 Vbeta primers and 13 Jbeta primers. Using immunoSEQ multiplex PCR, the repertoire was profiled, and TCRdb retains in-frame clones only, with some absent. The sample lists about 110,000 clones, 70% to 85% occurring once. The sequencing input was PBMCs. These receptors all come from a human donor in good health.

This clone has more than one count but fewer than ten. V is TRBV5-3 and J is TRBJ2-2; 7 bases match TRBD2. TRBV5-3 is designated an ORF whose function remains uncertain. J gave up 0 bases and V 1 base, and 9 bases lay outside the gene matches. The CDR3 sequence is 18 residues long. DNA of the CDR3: TGTGCCAGAAGCTTGTATGGCGGGAGAGCCCCGAACACCGGGGAGCTGTTTTTT. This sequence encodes CARSLYGGRAPNTGELFF.

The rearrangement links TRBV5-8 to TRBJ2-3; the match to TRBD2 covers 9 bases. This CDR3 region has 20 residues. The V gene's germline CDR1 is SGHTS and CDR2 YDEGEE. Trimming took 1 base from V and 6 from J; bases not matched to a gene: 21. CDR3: CASSLLLFAGGTRGMDTQYF. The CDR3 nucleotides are TGTGCCAGCAGCTTGCTTCTATTCGCGGGGGGGACGAGAGGCATGGATACGCAGTATTTT.

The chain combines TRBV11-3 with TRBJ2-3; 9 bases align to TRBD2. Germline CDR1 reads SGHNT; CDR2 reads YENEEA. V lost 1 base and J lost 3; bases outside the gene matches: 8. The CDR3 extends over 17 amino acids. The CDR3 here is CASSLGLSGRMTDTQYF. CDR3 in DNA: TGTGCCAGCAGCTTAGGACTTAGCGGGAGAATGACAGATACGCAGTATTTT. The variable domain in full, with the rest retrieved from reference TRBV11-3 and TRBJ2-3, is EAGVVQSPRYKIIEKKQPVAFWCNPISGHNTLYWYLQNLGQGPELLIRYENEEAVDDSQLPKDRFSAERLKGVDSTLKIQPAELGDSAVYLCASSLGLSGRMTDTQYFGPGTRLTVL.

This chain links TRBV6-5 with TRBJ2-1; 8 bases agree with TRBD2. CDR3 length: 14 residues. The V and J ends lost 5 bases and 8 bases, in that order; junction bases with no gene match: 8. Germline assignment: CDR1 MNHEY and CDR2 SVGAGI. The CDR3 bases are TGTGCCAGCAGTCAACCCGGGACTAGTGATGAGCAGTTCTTC. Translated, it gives CASSQPGTSDEQFF.

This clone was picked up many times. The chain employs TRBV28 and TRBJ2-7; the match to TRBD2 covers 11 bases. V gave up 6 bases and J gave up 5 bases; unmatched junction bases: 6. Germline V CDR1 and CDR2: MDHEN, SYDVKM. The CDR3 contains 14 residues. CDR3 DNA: TGTGCCAGCAGCCTCGGACTAGCGGGCCACGAGCAGTACTTC. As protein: CASSLGLAGHEQYF.

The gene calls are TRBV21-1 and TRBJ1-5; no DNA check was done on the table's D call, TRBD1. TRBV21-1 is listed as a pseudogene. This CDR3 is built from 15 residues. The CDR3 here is CASRGTGRYNQPQHF. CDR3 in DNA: TGTGCCAGCAGGGGGACAGGGCGATACAATCAGCCCCAGCATTTT.

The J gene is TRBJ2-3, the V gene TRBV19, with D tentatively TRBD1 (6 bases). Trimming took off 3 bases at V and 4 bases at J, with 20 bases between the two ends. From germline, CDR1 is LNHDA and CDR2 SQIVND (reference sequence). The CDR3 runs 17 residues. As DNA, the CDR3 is TGTGCCAGTAGTATCTTGGTAGGGGGTTCTATCGCAGATACGCAGTATTTT. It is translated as CASSILVGGSIADTQYF.

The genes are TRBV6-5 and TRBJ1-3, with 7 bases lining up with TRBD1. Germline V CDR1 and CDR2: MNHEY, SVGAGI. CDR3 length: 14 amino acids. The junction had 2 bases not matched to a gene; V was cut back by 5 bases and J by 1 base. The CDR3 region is CASSPTGSGNTIYF. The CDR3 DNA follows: TGTGCCAGCAGTCCGACAGGGTCTGGAAACACCATATATTTT.

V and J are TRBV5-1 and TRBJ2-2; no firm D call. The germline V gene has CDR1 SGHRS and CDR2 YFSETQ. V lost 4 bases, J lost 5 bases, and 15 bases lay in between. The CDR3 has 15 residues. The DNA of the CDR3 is TGCGCCAGCAGCCCACTGGTCCAGGCGACCGGGGAGCTGTTTTTT. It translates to CASSPLVQATGELFF.

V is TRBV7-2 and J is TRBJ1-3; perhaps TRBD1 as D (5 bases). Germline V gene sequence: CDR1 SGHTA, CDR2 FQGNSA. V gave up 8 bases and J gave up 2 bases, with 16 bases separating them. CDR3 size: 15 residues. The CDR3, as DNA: TGTGCCAGCGGTCCAAGGGGCCAGACTGGAAACACCATATATTTT. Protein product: CASGPRGQTGNTIYF.

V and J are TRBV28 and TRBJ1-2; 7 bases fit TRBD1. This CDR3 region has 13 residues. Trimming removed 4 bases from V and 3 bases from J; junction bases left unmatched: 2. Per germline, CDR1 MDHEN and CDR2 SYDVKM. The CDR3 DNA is TGTGCCAGCAGTTCAGGACAGGACTATGGCTACACCTTC. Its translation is CASSSGQDYGYTF.

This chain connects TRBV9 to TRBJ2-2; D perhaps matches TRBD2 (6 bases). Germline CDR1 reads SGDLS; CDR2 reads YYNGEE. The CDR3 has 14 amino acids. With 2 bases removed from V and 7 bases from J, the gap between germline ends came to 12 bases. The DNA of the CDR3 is TGTGCCAGCAGCGTCGGAGGGCCGGTCGGGGAGCTGTTTTTT. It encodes CASSVGGPVGELFF. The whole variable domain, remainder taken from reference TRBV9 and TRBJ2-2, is DSGVTQTPKHLITATGQRVTLRCSPRSGDLSVYWYQQSLDQGLQFLIQYYNGEERAKGNILERFSAQQFPDLHSELNLSSLELGDSALYFCASSVGGPVGELFFGEGSRLTVL.

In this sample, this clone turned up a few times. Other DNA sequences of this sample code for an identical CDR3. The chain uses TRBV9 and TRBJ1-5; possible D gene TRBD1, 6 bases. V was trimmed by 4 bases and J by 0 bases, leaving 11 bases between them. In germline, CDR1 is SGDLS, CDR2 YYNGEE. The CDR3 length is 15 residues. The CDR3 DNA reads TGTGCCAGCAGCCGTGGACAGAATAGCAATCAGCCCCAGCATTTT. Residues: CASSRGQNSNQPQHF.

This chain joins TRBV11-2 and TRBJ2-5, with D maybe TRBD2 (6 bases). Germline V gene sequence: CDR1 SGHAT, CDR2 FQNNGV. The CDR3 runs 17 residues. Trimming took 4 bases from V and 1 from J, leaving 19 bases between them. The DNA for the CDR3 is TGTGCCAGCAGCTGGACCGGGACTGGACGACTCCAAGAGACCCAGTACTTC. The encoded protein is CASSWTGTGRLQETQYF. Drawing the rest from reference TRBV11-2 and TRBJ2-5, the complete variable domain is EAGVAQSPRYKIIEKRQSVAFWCNPISGHATLYWYQQILGQGPKLLIQFQNNGVVDDSQLPKDRFSAERLKGVDSTLKIQPAKLEDSAVYLCASSWTGTGRLQETQYFGPGTRLLVL.

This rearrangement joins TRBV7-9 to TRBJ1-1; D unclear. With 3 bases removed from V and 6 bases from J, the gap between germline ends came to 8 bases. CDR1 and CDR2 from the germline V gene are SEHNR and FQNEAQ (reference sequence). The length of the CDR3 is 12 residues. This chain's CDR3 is CASSFTTAEAFF. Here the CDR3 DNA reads TGTGCCAGCAGCTTTACTACCGCTGAAGCTTTCTTT.

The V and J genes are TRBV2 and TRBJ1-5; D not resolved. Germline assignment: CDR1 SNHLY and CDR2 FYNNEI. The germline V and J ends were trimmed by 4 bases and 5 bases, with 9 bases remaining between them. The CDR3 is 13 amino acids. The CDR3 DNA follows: TGTGCCAGCAGTGTGTATTTCGATCAGCCCCAGCATTTT. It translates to CASSVYFDQPQHF. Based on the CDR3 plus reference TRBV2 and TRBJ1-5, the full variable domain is EPEVTQTPSHQVTQMGQEVILRCVPISNHLYFYWYRQILGQKVEFLVSFYNNEISEKSEIFDDQFSVERPDGSNFTLKIRSTKLEDSAMYFCASSVYFDQPQHFGDGTRLSIL.

The CDR3 DNA follows: TGCAGCGTTGAAGAAGTCCAGGGACAGGGGGATACGCAGTATTTT. Protein: CSVEEVQGQGDTQYF. The rearrangement links TRBV29-1 to TRBJ2-3; 10 bases are shared with TRBD1. The J segment lost 6 bases and the V segment lost 0 bases, leaving 6 bases of the junction unmatched. Germline CDR1 is SQVTM and CDR2 is ANQGSEA. This CDR3 comprises 15 residues.

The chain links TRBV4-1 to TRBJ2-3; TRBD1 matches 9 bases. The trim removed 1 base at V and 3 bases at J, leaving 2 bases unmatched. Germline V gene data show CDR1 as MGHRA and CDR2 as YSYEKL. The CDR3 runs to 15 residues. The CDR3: CASSQGDRETDTQYF. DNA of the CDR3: TGCGCCAGCAGCCAAGGGGACAGGGAAACAGATACGCAGTATTTT.

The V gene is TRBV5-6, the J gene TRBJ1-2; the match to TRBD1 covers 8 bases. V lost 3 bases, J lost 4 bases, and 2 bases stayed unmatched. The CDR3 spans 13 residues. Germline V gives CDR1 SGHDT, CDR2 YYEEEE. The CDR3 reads CASSSDRVYGYTF. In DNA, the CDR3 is TGTGCCAGCAGCTCGGACAGGGTCTATGGCTACACCTTC.

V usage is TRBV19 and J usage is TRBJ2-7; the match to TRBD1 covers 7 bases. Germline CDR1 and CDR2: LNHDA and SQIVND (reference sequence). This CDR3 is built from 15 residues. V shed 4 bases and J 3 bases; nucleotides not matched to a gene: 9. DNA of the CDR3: TGTGCCAGTAGTAGGGGACAGAGGGCGGTCTACGAGCAGTACTTC. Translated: CASSRGQRAVYEQYF.

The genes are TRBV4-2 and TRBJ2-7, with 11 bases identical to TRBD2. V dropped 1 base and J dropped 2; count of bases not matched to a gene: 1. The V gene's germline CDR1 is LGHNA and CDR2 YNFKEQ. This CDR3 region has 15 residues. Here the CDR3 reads CASSQVAGGPYEQYF. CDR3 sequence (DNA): TGTGCCAGCAGCCAAGTAGCGGGAGGGCCCTACGAGCAGTACTTC.

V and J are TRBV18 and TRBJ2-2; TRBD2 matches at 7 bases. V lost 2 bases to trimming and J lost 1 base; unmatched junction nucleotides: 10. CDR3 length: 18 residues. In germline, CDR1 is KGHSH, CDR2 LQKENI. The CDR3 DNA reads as TGTGCCAGCTCACCATTCGTAGGACTAGAAAAGAACACCGGGGAGCTGTTTTTT. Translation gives CASSPFVGLEKNTGELFF.

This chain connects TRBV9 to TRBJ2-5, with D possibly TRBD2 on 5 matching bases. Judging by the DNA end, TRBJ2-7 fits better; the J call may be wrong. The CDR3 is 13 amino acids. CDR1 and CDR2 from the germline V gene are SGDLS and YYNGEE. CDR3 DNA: TGTGCCAGCAGCCAAGACTACCCGGGCGAGCAGTACTTC. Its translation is CASSQDYPGEQYF.

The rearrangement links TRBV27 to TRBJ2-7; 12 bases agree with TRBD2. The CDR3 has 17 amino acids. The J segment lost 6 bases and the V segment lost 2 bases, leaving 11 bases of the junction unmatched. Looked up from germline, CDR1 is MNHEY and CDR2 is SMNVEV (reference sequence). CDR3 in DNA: TGTGCCAGCAGTTTAGGAACTAGCGGGAGGTCACGTGGCGAGCAGTACTTC. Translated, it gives CASSLGTSGRSRGEQYF.

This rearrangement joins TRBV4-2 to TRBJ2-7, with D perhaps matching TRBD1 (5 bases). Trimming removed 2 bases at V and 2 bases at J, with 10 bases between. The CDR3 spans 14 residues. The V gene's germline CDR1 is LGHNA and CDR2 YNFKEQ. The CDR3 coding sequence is TGTGCCAGCAGCCAAATGACAGAGCCCTACGAGCAGTACTTC. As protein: CASSQMTEPYEQYF.

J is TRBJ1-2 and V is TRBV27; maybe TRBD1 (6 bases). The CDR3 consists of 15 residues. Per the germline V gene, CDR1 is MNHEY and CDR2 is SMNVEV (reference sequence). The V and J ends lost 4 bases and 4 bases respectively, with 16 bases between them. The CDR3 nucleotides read TGTGCCAGCAGTTACAATACAGGGACTAGCTATGGCTACACCTTC. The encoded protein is CASSYNTGTSYGYTF.